This TCR beta chain was documented in a study of blood T cell repertoires in COVID-19. Study context: COVID-19 samples from acute and convalescent phases originated in the United States, Italy and Spain. Sample material is recorded as cDNA or gDNA derived from T cells, B-cell-depleted T cells, or PBMCs.

TCRdb's table, derived via immunoSEQ multiplex PCR, lists solely in-frame clones and lacks some. Found here are about 150,000 clones, around nine tenths of them singletons; the top ten hold roughly 2.2%. The CDR3 sequence is 14 residues long. Germline assignment: CDR1 LNHDA and CDR2 SQIVND (reference sequence). The ends were cut back, 1 base at V and 5 bases at J, with 9 bases in the middle. Source material: peripheral blood. V gene TRBV19 combines with J gene TRBJ2-1, with a tentative D call TRBD2 (5 bases). This receptor was obtained from a woman in her seventies with acute or convalescent COVID-19. CDR3 in DNA: TGTGCCAGTAGTATAGGGACTGGGAACAATGAGCAGTTCTTC. This codes for CASSIGTGNNEQFF.